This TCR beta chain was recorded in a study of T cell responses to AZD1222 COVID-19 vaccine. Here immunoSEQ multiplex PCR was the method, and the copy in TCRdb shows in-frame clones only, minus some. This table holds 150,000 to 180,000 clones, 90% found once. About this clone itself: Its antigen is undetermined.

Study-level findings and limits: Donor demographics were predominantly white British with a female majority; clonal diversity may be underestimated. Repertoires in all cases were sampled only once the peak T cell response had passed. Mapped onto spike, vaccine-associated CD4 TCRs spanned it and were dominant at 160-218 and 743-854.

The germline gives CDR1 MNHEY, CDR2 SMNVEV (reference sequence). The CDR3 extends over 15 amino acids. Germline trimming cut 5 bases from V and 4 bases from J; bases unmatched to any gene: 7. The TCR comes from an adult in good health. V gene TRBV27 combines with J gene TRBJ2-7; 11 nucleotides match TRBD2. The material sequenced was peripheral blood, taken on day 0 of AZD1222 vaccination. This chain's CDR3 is CASSLTSGSIYEQYF. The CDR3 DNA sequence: TGTGCCAGCAGTCTAACTAGCGGGAGTATTTACGAGCAGTACTTC.